Below are 15 T cell receptor beta chains sequenced from a single sample in a study of technical replicates of blood from several donors. Clones were read by immunoSEQ multiplex PCR, and TCRdb kept only the in-frame ones, dropping some. The table lists about 13,000 clones, around 85% of them singletons, with over 10% in the top ten. Sequenced: PBMCs. These receptors all stem from a human donor in good health.

The V gene is TRBV11-2, the J gene TRBJ1-1; D gene uncertain. There are 11 residues in the CDR3. Germline CDR1 is SGHAT and CDR2 is FQNNGV. Trimming took off 5 bases at V and 3 bases at J, with 4 bases between the two ends. CDR3 in amino acids: CASSIYTEAFF. The DNA of the CDR3 is TGTGCCAGCAGCATATACACTGAAGCTTTCTTT.

The chain carries TRBV4-1 and TRBJ2-1; 7 bases match TRBD2. CDR1 is MGHRA and CDR2 is YSYEKL in the germline V gene. Trimming removed 0 bases from V and 3 bases from J; junction bases left unmatched: 8. The CDR3 spans 17 residues. CDR3 sequence reads: CASSQEGRLAVYNEQFF. The DNA for the CDR3 is TGCGCCAGCAGCCAAGAAGGTCGCCTAGCGGTCTACAATGAGCAGTTCTTC.

This rearrangement joins TRBV27 to TRBJ1-3; TRBD1 matches at 9 bases. The CDR3 covers 16 residues. The germline V gene has CDR1 MNHEY and CDR2 SMNVEV (reference sequence). V lost 4 bases to trimming and J lost 3 bases; unmatched junction nucleotides: 7. The DNA of the CDR3 is TGTGCCAGCAGTTCAAGGGACAGGGTCGGTGGAAACACCATATATTTT. As protein: CASSSRDRVGGNTIYF.

The rearrangement uses TRBV5-1 and TRBJ2-3; TRBD1 might be the D (5 bases). Germline CDR1 SGHRS, CDR2 YFSETQ. This CDR3 spans 14 amino acids. Deletions cut 1 base from V and 4 bases from J, with 10 bases between. The CDR3 coding sequence is TGCGCCAGCAGCTTGCAGGGTTTGGCAGATACGCAGTATTTT. Translating it yields CASSLQGLADTQYF.

The gene calls are TRBV5-6 and TRBJ2-1, with D hard to call. Trimming shortened V by 4 bases and J by 4 bases, and 3 bases separated the two germline ends. The CDR3 sequence is 11 residues long. In germline, CDR1 is SGHDT, CDR2 YYEEEE. The CDR3: CASSEYNEQFF. DNA for the CDR3: TGTGCCAGCAGCGAGTACAATGAGCAGTTCTTC.

The chain links TRBV29-1 to TRBJ2-7; TRBD2 aligns across 10 bases. V lost 6 bases, J lost 6 bases, and 14 bases stayed unmatched. The germline V gene encodes CDR1 SQVTM and CDR2 ANQGSEA. The CDR3 totals 15 residues. As DNA, the CDR3 is TGCAGCGTGGAGGTTACAAGCGGGAGGGCTGGCGAGCAGTACTTC. This sequence encodes CSVEVTSGRAGEQYF.

This chain uses TRBV6-5 with TRBJ1-2; TRBD1 matches 9 bases. Germline loops: CDR1 MNHEY, CDR2 SVGAGI. The CDR3 length is 13 residues. The junction had 7 bases not matched to a gene; V was cut back by 6 bases and J by 8 bases. The CDR3 DNA reads TGTGCCAGCAGACTGGGACAGGGTGGAGGCTACACCTTC. Protein sequence: CASRLGQGGGYTF.

This clone was detected a few times. The chain combines TRBV6-4 with TRBJ2-1, with 10 bases matching TRBD2. After removal of 4 bases from V and 7 bases from J, the junction contained 13 bases not matched to a gene. Germline V gene sequence: CDR1 MRHNA, CDR2 SNTAGT. CDR3 length: 17 residues. Here the CDR3 reads CASSVISGRTAINEQFF. The CDR3, as DNA: TGTGCCAGCAGTGTGATTAGCGGGAGGACCGCTATTAATGAGCAGTTCTTC.

The chain has TRBV5-1 and TRBJ1-1; 7 nucleotides match TRBD1. CDR3 length: 15 amino acids. With 0 bases clipped from V and 4 bases from J, the junction kept 6 bases outside the gene matches. Germline V gene data show CDR1 as SGHRS and CDR2 as YFSETQ. In DNA, the CDR3 is TGCGCCAGCAGCTTGGCACCAGGGGGACTCACTGAAGCTTTCTTT. Amino acids: CASSLAPGGLTEAFF.

V gene TRBV29-1 combines with J gene TRBJ2-1; TRBD2 matches 7 bases. Germline CDR1 is SQVTM and CDR2 is ANQGSEA. This CDR3 region has 13 residues. Losses at the gene ends were 5 bases for V and 9 bases for J; bases not matched to a gene: 10. The CDR3 spells CSVRPTGGGEQFF. CDR3 nucleotides: TGCAGCGTTCGCCCCACGGGGGGAGGTGAGCAGTTCTTC.

The chain is built from TRBV28 and TRBJ2-7; 7 bases fit TRBD2. The CDR3 consists of 17 residues. V dropped 3 bases and J dropped 0; count of bases not matched to a gene: 11. The germline gives CDR1 MDHEN, CDR2 SYDVKM. CDR3 sequence: CASSFGTLADRSYEQYF. CDR3 DNA sequence: TGTGCCAGCAGTTTCGGTACTCTAGCGGATCGCTCCTACGAGCAGTACTTC.

This clone was recorded once. The chain joins TRBV18 to TRBJ2-5, with D possibly matching TRBD1 (5 bases). CDR3 length equals 14 residues. V shed 3 bases and J shed 3 bases, with 11 bases lying between them. Germline V gene data show CDR1 as KGHSH and CDR2 as LQKENI. The CDR3 loop reads CASSPVGREETQYF. The CDR3 bases are TGTGCCAGCTCACCGGTCGGCAGGGAAGAGACCCAGTACTTC. The whole variable domain, filled in from reference TRBV18 and TRBJ2-5, reads NAGVMQNPRHLVRRRGQEARLRCSPMKGHSHVYWYRQLPEEGLKFMVYLQKENIIDESGMPKERFSAEFPKEGPSILRIQQVVRGDSAAYFCASSPVGREETQYFGPGTRLLVL.

The DNA for the CDR3 is TGTGCCGGACAGGAGAGCTCCTACAATGAGCAGTTCTTC. Protein: CAGQESSYNEQFF. This sequence joins TRBV5-6 and TRBJ2-1; TRBD1 agrees at 7 bases. The CDR3 is 13 residues long. Germline V gives CDR1 SGHDT, CDR2 YYEEEE. The J segment lost 0 bases and the V segment lost 10 bases, leaving 4 bases of the junction unmatched. The whole variable domain, remainder taken from reference TRBV5-6 and TRBJ2-1, is DAGVTQSPTHLIKTRGQQVTLRCSPKSGHDTVSWYQQALGQGPQFIFQYYEEEERQRGNFPDRFSGHQFPNYSSELNVNALLLGDSALYLCAGQESSYNEQFFGPGTRLTVL.

The chain uses TRBV27 and TRBJ2-1, with D possibly TRBD1 on 5 matching bases. V shed 6 bases and J shed 9 bases, with 15 bases lying between them. The germline V gene encodes CDR1 MNHEY and CDR2 SMNVEV (reference sequence). The CDR3 totals 13 residues. This CDR3 reads CASRGIQVGEQFF. CDR3 DNA: TGTGCCAGCAGGGGCATACAGGTGGGTGAGCAGTTCTTC.

The chain carries TRBV2 and TRBJ2-3; 13 bases line up with TRBD2. Unmatched junction bases numbered 7, after V lost 4 bases and J lost 6 bases. The CDR3 is 16 residues long. Germline CDR1 is SNHLY and CDR2 is FYNNEI. CDR3 loop: CASSVRLAGGGDTQYF. Here the CDR3 DNA reads TGTGCCAGCAGTGTAAGACTAGCGGGAGGAGGGGATACGCAGTATTTT.